This TCR beta chain was captured in a study of blood T cells in healthy people across ages (dated by TCRdb to about 2015). Regarding the complete study: Template switching captured roughly one uniquely barcoded TCR beta cDNA molecule per two T cells in model experiments. Using deep sequencing normalized with unique cDNA molecular identifiers, the study measured how TCR beta repertoire diversity changes with age. The donors were split into four age groups: young (average approximately 16 years), middle-aged (nearly 40), aged (around 67) and long-lived (approximately 80). To avoid experimental bias, donors of different ages were randomly spread across the sequencing lanes. For two donors (one aged 18 to 30 and one aged 80 or older), the study analyzed two additional independent replicas of 1 million unique cDNA reads from the same blood draw. The paper as a whole reports these results and caveats: Estimates of total diversity based on one million sequenced T cells were considered lower bounds and underestimates. Compared with the aged group, more naive CD4+ T cells, fewer expanded clones and increased TCR diversity were shown by the long-lived group, suggesting age selection. There was a strong correlation between observed TCR beta diversity and the percentage of naive T cells measured by flow cytometry. Because the CMV infection status of the donors was unknown, age-related changes in expanded clonotypes may potentially have been confounded. Observed TCR beta diversity per million T cells fell roughly linearly with age, and a significant reduction was already apparent by age roughly 40. Bulk unsorted PBMC profiling prevented conclusive comparison of naive and antigen-experienced compartments.

CDR3 length: 15 amino acids, cysteine to phenylalanine. Only the CDR3 DNA is retained, 45 bases long and in frame from the first base. A distance of 14 bases separates the germline ends of V and J, which lose 5 bases and 3 bases respectively. CDR1 SGHTA and CDR2 FQGNSA are derived from the germline V gene. This clonotype was observed a few times. Its antigen is not yet known. No base quality values were provided; no much bigger clone lies one nucleotide off. Donors were 39 systemically healthy Caucasian individuals from Russia aged about 6 to 100 years. Each donor gave about 10 milliliters of peripheral blood, drawn into EDTA-treated Vacutainer tubes. PBMCs were isolated by Ficoll-Paque density-gradient centrifugation, with at least 6 million obtained per sample. Trizol reagent was used to extract total RNA from the PBMCs, yielding at least 5.5 micrograms per sample. The percentages of naive CD45RAhigh/CD27high T cells were determined by flow cytometry on a PBMC aliquot from every donor.

Libraries were prepared through 5' RACE. The sample was run on an Illumina HiSeq 2500. A second PCR of about 6 to 12 cycles was run with a J-beta primer mix and a sample-barcoded 5' primer. A template-switch 5' adaptor carrying 12 random nucleotides introduced a unique molecular identifier onto each TCR beta cDNA molecule. Each sample yielded at least 2.5 million CDR3-containing paired-end reads. All of the RNA was converted into first-strand cDNA using the Mint cDNA synthesis kit, with a TRBC-specific oligonucleotide serving as the primer. After uracil-DNA glycosylase treatment, a first 18-cycle PCR used universal primers M1SS and BC2_uni_R on all cDNA. In the source study's methods: For normalization, 1 million high-quality reads, each with a distinct molecular identifier, were randomly selected from each sample. Instead of being binned into consensus sequences, reads that shared molecular identifiers were thrown out. MiTCR, run with a Q25 quality threshold and the strictest error-elimination algorithm, handled CDR3 identification, clonotype clustering and error correction. A nonparametric unseen species model with Euler transformation was used to estimate lower-bound total TCR beta diversity. TCRdb reanalyzed the raw reads on its own, using fastp at Q25 for trimming and MiXCR for clone calling, and kept in-frame beta chains. Entries are consolidated by CDR3 protein sequence, retaining the most common genes and DNA. The V and J calls and clone size are TCRdb's, not the authors'. Counted in this sample were hundreds of thousands of distinct CDR3 sequences; 47% of them appeared once. In total, the top ten clones hold around 24% of the sample.

The sequence was obtained from an elderly man in good health. Sequencing used blood. The sequence joins TRBV7-2 to TRBJ2-1, and perhaps TRBD2 as D gene, on 6 matching bases. The nucleotide sequence reads TGTGCCAGCAGCCCTAACGGGGGTGACTACAATGAGCAGTTCTTC. Its translation reads: CASSPNGGDYNEQFF.